This T cell receptor (beta chain) was obtained from a study of human T cells and chemical hapten exposure. The wider study: Weekly scalp doses of diphenylcyclopropenone were given to patients during the roughly 24-week study.

Time point meaning: pre-sensitization, week 0. As to treatment: therapeutic diphenylcyclopropenone sensitization with weekly scalp DPC. This clonotype has a handful of counts. Antigen unknown. What the library attached to individual cDNA molecules were unique molecular identifiers. In TCRdb, the RACE reads were re-called with MiXCR into one record per CDR3 protein. The table has 250,000 or so distinct CDR3 sequences, about 9% seen once; the top ten hold 2% to 2.5%. Findings and caveats of the study: The study found that DPC sensitization did not change TCRs above 1 in 1000 frequency.

The source material was whole blood, sampled in connection with sensitization to the hapten diphenylcyclopropenone (DPC). The TCR was taken from a woman aged 40 to 49 with alopecia areata. Some clones in this sample may be carry-over from other donors' samples.

The CDR3 DNA reads TGTGCCAGCAGTGTGGATGAAAAACTGTTTTTT. It encodes CASSVDEKLFF. The gene calls are TRBV2 and TRBJ1-4, with no clear D. There are 11 residues in the CDR3. CDR1 and CDR2 (germline): SNHLY, FYNNEI. The V and J ends lost 4 bases and 6 bases respectively, with 3 bases between them.